This T cell receptor (beta chain) was retrieved from a study of blood T cell repertoires in COVID-19. The V gene's germline CDR1 is GTSNPN and CDR2 SVGIG (reference sequence). V lost 4 bases, J lost 6 bases, and 2 bases stayed unmatched. The CDR3 has 11 residues. As originally analysed: Reference gene primer amplification yielded estimated nucleated cell counts. TCRdb's table, derived via immunoSEQ multiplex PCR, lists solely in-frame clones and lacks some. Clone size and V and J calls were adopted from that table, with D and trimming inferred from the DNA. Seen here are approximately 140,000 clones, approximately 84% observed once, and the top ten hold 3% to 3.5%. All enrollees were about 18 to 100 years old and from 20 to 25 US areas. Assignments of participants to cohorts depended upon their own reported clinical history.

The clonotype was recovered from a woman in her 50s with acute COVID-19. The sequencing input was PBMCs or T cells enriched from blood (not recorded which). This chain joins TRBV30 and TRBJ1-1; TRBD1 matches 7 bases. This chain's CDR3 is CAWNRGAEAFF. CDR3 bases: TGTGCCTGGAACAGGGGCGCTGAAGCTTTCTTT.